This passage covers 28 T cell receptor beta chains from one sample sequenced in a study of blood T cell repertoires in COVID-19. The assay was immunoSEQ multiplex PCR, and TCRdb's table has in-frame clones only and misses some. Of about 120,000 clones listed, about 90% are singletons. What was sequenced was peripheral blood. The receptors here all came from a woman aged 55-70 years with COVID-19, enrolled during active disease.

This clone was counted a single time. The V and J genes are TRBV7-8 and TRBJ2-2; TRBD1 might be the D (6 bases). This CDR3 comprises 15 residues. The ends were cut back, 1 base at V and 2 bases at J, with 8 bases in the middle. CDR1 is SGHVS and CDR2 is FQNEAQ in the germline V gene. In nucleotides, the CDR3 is TGTGCCAGCAGCTTAGGGACAGACAACACCGGGGAGCTGTTTTTT. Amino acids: CASSLGTDNTGELFF.

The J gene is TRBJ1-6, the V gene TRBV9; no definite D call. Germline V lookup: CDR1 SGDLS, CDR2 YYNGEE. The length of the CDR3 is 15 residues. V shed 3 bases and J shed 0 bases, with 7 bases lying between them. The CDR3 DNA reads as TGTGCCAGCAGCGCCCCGGGCTCCTATAATTCACCCCTCCACTTT. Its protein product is CASSAPGSYNSPLHF.

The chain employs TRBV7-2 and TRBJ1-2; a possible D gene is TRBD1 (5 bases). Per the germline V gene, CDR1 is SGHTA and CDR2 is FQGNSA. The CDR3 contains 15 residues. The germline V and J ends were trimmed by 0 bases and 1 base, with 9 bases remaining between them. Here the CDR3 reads CASSLARRGNYGYTF. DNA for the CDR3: TGTGCCAGCAGCTTAGCGAGGAGGGGTAACTATGGCTACACCTTC.

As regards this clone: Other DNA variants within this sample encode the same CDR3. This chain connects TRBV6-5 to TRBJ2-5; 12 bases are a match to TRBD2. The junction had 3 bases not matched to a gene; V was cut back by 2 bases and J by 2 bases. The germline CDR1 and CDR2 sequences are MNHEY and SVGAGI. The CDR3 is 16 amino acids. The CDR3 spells CASSYPTSGGQETQYF. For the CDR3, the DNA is TGTGCCAGCAGTTACCCGACTAGCGGGGGACAAGAGACCCAGTACTTC.

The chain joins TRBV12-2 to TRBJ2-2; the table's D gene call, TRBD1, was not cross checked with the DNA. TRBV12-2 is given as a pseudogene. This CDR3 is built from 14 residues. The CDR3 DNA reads TGTGCAAGTCGCTCCCAGGATAATATCGGGGAGCTGTTTTTT. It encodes CASRSQDNIGELFF.

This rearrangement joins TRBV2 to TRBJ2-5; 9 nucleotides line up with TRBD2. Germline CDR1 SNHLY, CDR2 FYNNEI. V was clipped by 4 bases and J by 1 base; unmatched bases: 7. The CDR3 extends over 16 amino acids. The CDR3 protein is CASSGVSGGFQETQYF. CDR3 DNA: TGTGCCAGCAGTGGCGTGAGCGGGGGGTTCCAAGAGACCCAGTACTTC.

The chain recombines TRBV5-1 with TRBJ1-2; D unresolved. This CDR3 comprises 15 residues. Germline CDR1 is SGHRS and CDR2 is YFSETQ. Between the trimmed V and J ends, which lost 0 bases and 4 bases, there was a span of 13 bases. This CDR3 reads CASSLVSGSLYGYTF. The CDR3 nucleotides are TGCGCCAGCAGCTTGGTCAGCGGCAGCCTCTATGGCTACACCTTC.

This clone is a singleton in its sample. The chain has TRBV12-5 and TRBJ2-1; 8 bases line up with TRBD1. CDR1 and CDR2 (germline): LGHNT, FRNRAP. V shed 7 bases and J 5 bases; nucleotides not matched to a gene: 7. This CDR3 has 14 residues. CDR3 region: CASASDRVDNEQFF. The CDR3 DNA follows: TGTGCTAGTGCCTCGGACAGGGTGGACAATGAGCAGTTCTTC.

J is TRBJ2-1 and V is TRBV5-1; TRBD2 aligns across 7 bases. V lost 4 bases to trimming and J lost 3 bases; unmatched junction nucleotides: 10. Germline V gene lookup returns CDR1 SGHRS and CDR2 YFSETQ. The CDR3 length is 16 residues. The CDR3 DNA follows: TGCGCCAGCAGCACAGGACTAGGCGGATACTACAATGAGCAGTTCTTC. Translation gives CASSTGLGGYYNEQFF.

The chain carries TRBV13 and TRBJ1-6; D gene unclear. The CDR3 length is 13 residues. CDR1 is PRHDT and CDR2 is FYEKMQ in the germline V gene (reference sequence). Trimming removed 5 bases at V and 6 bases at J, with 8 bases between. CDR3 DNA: TGTGCCAGCAGCCTGGTACTTAATTCACCCCTCCACTTT. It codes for CASSLVLNSPLHF.

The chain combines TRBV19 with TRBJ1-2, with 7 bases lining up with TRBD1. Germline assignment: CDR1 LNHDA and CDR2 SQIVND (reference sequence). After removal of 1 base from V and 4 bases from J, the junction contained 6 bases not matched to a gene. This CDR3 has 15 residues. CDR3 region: CASSIGAGGPYGYTF. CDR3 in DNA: TGTGCCAGTAGTATAGGGGCAGGGGGGCCCTATGGCTACACCTTC.

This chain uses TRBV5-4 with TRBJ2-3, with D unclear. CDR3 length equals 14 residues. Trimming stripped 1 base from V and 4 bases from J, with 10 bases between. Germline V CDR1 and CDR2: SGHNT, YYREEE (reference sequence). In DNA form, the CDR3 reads TGTGCCAGCAGCTTGTCCGTGGGCGCAGATACGCAGTATTTT. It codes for CASSLSVGADTQYF.

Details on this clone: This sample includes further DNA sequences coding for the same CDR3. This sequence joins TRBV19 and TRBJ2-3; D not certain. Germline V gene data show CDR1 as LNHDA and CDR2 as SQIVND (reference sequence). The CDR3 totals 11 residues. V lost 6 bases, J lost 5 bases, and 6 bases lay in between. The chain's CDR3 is CASSRGDTQYF. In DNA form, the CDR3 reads TGTGCCAGTAGCCGCGGAGATACGCAGTATTTT.

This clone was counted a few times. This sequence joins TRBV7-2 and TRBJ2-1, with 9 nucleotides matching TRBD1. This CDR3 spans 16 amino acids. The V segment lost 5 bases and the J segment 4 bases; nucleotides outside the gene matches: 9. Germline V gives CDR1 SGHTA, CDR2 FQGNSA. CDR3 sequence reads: CASSASGTGFYNEQFF. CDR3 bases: TGTGCCAGCAGCGCATCCGGGACAGGGTTTTACAATGAGCAGTTCTTC.

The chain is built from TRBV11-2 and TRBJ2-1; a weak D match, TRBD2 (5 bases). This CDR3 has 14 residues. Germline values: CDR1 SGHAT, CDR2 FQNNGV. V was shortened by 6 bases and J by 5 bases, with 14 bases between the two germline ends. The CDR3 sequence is CASRPLAVNNEQFF. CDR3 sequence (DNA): TGTGCCAGCAGACCCCTAGCAGTTAACAATGAGCAGTTCTTC.

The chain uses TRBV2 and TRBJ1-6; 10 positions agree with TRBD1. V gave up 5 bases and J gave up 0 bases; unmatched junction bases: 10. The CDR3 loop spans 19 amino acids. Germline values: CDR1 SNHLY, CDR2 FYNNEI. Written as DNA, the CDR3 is TGTGCCAGCAGTAAGGGACAGGGGTCCCCTAGCTCCTATAATTCACCCCTCCACTTT. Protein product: CASSKGQGSPSSYNSPLHF.

In DNA form, the CDR3 reads TGTGCCAGCAGCCCCCGGGACAGGGAGCACGAGCAGTACTTC. Translated: CASSPRDREHEQYF. The chain combines TRBV7-8 with TRBJ2-7; 9 bases align to TRBD1. In germline, CDR1 is SGHVS, CDR2 FQNEAQ. The CDR3 runs 14 residues. V was pared by 5 bases and J by 5 bases, with 7 bases of the junction left unmatched.

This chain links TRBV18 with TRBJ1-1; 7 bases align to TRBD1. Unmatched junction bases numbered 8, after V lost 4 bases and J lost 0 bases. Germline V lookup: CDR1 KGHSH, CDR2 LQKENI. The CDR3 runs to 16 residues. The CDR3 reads CASSRGTVSMNTEAFF. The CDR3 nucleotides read TGTGCCAGCTCACGCGGGACAGTATCTATGAACACTGAAGCTTTCTTT. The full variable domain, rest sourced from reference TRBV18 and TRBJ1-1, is NAGVMQNPRHLVRRRGQEARLRCSPMKGHSHVYWYRQLPEEGLKFMVYLQKENIIDESGMPKERFSAEFPKEGPSILRIQQVVRGDSAAYFCASSRGTVSMNTEAFFGQGTRLTVV.

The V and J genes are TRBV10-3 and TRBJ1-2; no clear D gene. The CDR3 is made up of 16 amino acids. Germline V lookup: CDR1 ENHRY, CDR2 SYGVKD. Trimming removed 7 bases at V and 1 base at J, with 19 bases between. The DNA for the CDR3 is TGTGCCATCACCCCTTCCGTCCGTGCCAGTAACTATGGCTACACCTTC. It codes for CAITPSVRASNYGYTF.

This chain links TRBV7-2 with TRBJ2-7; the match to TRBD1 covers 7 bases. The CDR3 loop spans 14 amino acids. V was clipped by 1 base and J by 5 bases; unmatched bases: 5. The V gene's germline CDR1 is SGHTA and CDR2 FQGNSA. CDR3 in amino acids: CASSLVTGVDEQYF. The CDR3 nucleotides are TGTGCCAGCAGCTTAGTCACAGGGGTTGACGAGCAGTACTTC.

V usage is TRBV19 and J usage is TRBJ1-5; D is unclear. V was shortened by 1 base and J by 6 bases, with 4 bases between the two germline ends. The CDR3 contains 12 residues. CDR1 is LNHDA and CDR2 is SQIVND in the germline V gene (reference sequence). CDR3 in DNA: TGTGCCAGTAGTATAGCGCGTCAGCCCCAGCATTTT. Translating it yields CASSIARQPQHF.

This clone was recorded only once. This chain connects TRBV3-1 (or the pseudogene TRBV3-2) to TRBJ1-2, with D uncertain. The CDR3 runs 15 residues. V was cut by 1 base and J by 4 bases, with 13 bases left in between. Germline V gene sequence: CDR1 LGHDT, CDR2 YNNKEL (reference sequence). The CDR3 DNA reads TGTGCCAGCAGCCAAGGTCCCGACGGGTTCTATGGCTACACCTTC. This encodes CASSQGPDGFYGYTF.

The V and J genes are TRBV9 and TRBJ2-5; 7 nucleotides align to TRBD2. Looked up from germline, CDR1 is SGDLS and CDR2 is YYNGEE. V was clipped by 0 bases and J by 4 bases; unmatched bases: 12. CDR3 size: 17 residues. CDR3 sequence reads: CASSVGPQILARETQYF. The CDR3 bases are TGTGCCAGCAGCGTAGGACCCCAAATACTAGCGAGAGAGACCCAGTACTTC.

CDR3 in amino acids: CASSLSGGNQPQHF. CDR3 nucleotides: TGTGCCAGCAGTTTGTCAGGGGGAAATCAGCCCCAGCATTTT. The rearrangement uses TRBV27 and TRBJ1-5; 7 nucleotides match TRBD1. The CDR3 length is 14 residues. In germline, CDR1 is MNHEY, CDR2 SMNVEV (reference sequence). V shed 3 bases, J shed 4 bases, and the junction held 3 bases outside the gene matches.

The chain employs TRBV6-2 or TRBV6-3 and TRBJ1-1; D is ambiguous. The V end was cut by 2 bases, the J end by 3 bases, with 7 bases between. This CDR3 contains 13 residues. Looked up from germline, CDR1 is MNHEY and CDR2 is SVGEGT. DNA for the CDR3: TGTGCCAGCAGTTACGAGTGGTACACTGAAGCTTTCTTT. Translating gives CASSYEWYTEAFF.

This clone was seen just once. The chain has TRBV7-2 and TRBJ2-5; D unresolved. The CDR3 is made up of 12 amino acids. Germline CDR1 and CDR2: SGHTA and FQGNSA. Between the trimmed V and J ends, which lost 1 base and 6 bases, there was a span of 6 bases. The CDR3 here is CASSLGRQTQYF. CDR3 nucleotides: TGTGCCAGCAGCTTAGGCAGGCAGACCCAGTACTTC.

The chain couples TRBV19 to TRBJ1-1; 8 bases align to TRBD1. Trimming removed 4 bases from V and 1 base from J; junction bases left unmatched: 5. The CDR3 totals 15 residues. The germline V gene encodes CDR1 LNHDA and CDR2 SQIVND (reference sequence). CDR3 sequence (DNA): TGTGCCAGTAGTACAAACAGGGGGGCGAACACTGAAGCTTTCTTT. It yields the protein CASSTNRGANTEAFF.

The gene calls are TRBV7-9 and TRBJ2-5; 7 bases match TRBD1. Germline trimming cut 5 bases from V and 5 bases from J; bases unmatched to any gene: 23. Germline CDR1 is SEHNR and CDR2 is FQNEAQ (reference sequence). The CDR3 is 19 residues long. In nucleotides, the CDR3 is TGTGCCAGCAGCCATTTTGGTACCGGGACAGAAGTCCGCCGGGAGACCCAGTACTTC. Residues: CASSHFGTGTEVRRETQYF.